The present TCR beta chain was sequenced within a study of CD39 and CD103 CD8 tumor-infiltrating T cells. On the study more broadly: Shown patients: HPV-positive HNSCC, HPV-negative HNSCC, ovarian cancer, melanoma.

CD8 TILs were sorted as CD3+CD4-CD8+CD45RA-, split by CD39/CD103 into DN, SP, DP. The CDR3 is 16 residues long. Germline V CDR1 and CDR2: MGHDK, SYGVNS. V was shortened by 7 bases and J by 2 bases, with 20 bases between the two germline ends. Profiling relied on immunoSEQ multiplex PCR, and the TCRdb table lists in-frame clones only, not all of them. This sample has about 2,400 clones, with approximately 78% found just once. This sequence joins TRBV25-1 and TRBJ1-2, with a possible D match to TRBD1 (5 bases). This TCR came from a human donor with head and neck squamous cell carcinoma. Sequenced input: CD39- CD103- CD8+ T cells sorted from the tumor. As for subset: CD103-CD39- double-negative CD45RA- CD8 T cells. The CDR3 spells CASMGRDQNFNYGYTF. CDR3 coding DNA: TGTGCCAGCATGGGCAGGGACCAAAACTTCAACTATGGCTACACCTTC.